These T cell receptor beta chains were read from a single sample in a study of T cell responses to AZD1222 COVID-19 vaccine. Libraries were prepared by immunoSEQ multiplex PCR; TCRdb keeps only in-frame clonotypes and omits some of them. The repertoire holds approximately 100,000 clones, with about 88% as singletons. The sample consisted of peripheral blood, taken on day 0 of AZD1222 vaccination. The receptor source for this set is an adult in good health. Both conserved end residues are part of each CDR3. The order of the fields is J gene, clone size, V gene, D gene, CDR3 DNA, CDR3 protein. D genes are given only for firm matches. Clone size is not always given. Where it is, it says once, few, many or a class for expanded clones.

J: TRBJ2-5; size: NA; V: TRBV10-1; D: NA; DNA: TGCGCCAGCAGTGAGTCTGGGAGGGGGCTAGGAGAGACCCAGTACTTC; CDR3: CASSESGRGLGETQYF
J: TRBJ1-3; size: NA; V: TRBV5-1; D: NA; DNA: TGCGCCAGCAGCTTGGGGCTCCTCTCTGGAAACACCATATATTTT; CDR3: CASSLGLLSGNTIYF
J: TRBJ2-7; size: NA; V: TRBV3-1/TRBV3-2; D: TRBD2; DNA: TGTGCCAGCAGCCAACCAAGGGGTCTAGCGGCGTACGAGCAGTACTTC; CDR3: CASSQPRGLAAYEQYF
J: TRBJ2-3; size: NA; V: TRBV10-3; D: NA; DNA: TGTGCCATCGCACCCCCCGGGCAGGGAGCGGCAGATACGCAGTATTTT; CDR3: CAIAPPGQGAADTQYF
J: TRBJ1-1; size: NA; V: TRBV12-3/TRBV12-4; D: NA; DNA: TGTGCCAGCAGGGACTTAGAAAACACTGAAGCTTTCTTT; CDR3: CASRDLENTEAFF
J: TRBJ1-3; size: NA; V: TRBV9; D: NA; DNA: TGTGCCAGCAGCGCCAGGGAAGCCCCTGGAAACACCATATATTTT; CDR3: CASSAREAPGNTIYF
J: TRBJ1-2; size: many; V: TRBV4-1; D: TRBD1; DNA: TGCGCCAGCAGCCACCCACAGGGGATTCAAGGCTACACCTTC; CDR3: CASSHPQGIQGYTF
J: TRBJ2-1; size: NA; V: TRBV27; D: TRBD2; DNA: TGTGCCAGCACCAGACAGACTAGCGGGTCCTACAATGAGCAGTTCTTC; CDR3: CASTRQTSGSYNEQFF
J: TRBJ2-7; size: NA; V: TRBV6-5; D: NA; DNA: TGTGCCAGCAGTAATAGTGGGGGGGCCGCCGAGCAGTACTTC; CDR3: CASSNSGGAAEQYF
J: TRBJ2-1; size: NA; V: TRBV9; D: NA; DNA: TGTGCCAGCAGCGAGGGGGTGGTCTACAATGAGCAGTTCTTC; CDR3: CASSEGVVYNEQFF
J: TRBJ1-1; size: NA; V: TRBV5-1; D: NA; DNA: TGCGCCAGCAGCTTGGCCACGGGGGTGGGGACTGAAGCTTTCTTT; CDR3: CASSLATGVGTEAFF
J: TRBJ1-2; size: few; V: TRBV29-1; D: NA; DNA: TGCAGCGTTGAACTCGCGGCTAACTATGGCTACACCTTC; CDR3: CSVELAANYGYTF
J: TRBJ1-1; size: once; V: TRBV2; D: NA; DNA: TGTGCCAGCAGTGATAGGGAAGGTACGGTGGCTTTCTTT; CDR3: CASSDREGTVAFF
J: TRBJ1-3; size: NA; V: TRBV18; D: NA; DNA: TGTGCCAGCTCACCACGGTTGGAAGCAGGGTCCTCATCTGGAAACACCATATATTTT; CDR3: CASSPRLEAGSSSGNTIYF
J: TRBJ1-2; size: NA; V: TRBV29-1; D: NA; DNA: TGCAGCGTTGACCGCCGAAACTATGGCTACACCTTC; CDR3: CSVDRRNYGYTF
J: TRBJ1-4; size: NA; V: TRBV19; D: NA; DNA: TGTGCCAGTAGTGAGGCAGACTTTAATGAAAAACTGTTTTTT; CDR3: CASSEADFNEKLFF
J: TRBJ1-2; size: NA; V: TRBV7-9; D: NA; DNA: TGTGCCAGCAGCTTGGGGGTGGCAGGCTCATATGGCTACACCTTC; CDR3: CASSLGVAGSYGYTF
J: TRBJ1-2; size: NA; V: TRBV24-1; D: TRBD1; DNA: TGTGCCACCAGAGTCCCGGGACAGGGCCCCACGTCCCGTTCGTACGATGGCTACACCTTC; CDR3: CATRVPGQGPTSRSYDGYTF
J: TRBJ2-5; size: once; V: TRBV2; D: NA; DNA: TGTGCCAGCAGACTCCCGAGTGAAGAGACCCAGTACTTC; CDR3: CASRLPSEETQYF
J: TRBJ2-7; size: NA; V: TRBV25-1; D: NA; DNA: TGTGCCAGCAGTCTCACCGGCGGAACAGCCTTCTCCTACGAGCAGTACTTC; CDR3: CASSLTGGTAFSYEQYF
J: TRBJ2-4; size: NA; V: TRBV7-2; D: TRBD1; DNA: TGTGCCAGCAGCCCAAGGACAGGGCCAGGCAACATTCAGTACTTC; CDR3: CASSPRTGPGNIQYF
J: TRBJ1-5; size: NA; V: TRBV6-5; D: TRBD1; DNA: TGTGCCAGCAGTTCGAGACAGGGGGCTCAGCCCCAGCATTTT; CDR3: CASSSRQGAQPQHF
J: TRBJ2-1; size: NA; V: TRBV19; D: NA; DNA: TGTGCCAGTAGCTGGGTGTCTGGCAATGAGCAGTTCTTC; CDR3: CASSWVSGNEQFF
J: TRBJ1-1; size: NA; V: TRBV4-1; D: TRBD1; DNA: TGCGCCAGCAGCCAAGGTCCTGGGACAGGGATGGGGAACACTGAAGCTTTCTTT; CDR3: CASSQGPGTGMGNTEAFF
J: TRBJ2-6; size: NA; V: TRBV7-3; D: TRBD1; DNA: TGTGCCAGCAGCTTAACAGGGGGCGCTGGGGCCAACGTCCTGACTTTC; CDR3: CASSLTGGAGANVLTF
J: TRBJ2-5; size: NA; V: TRBV18; D: NA; DNA: TGTGCCAGCGGTCCGAGCCCGGGACCGACGTACCAAGAGACCCAGTACTTC; CDR3: CASGPSPGPTYQETQYF
J: TRBJ1-6; size: NA; V: TRBV19; D: TRBD1; DNA: TGTGCCAGTAGTAGTTCGACAGGGGGCGATTCACCCCTCCACTTT; CDR3: CASSSSTGGDSPLHF
J: TRBJ2-2; size: once; V: TRBV7-6; D: NA; DNA: TGTGCCAGCAGCCCCTTAGGGGGGGAGAACACCGGGGAGCTGTTTTTT; CDR3: CASSPLGGENTGELFF
J: TRBJ2-7; size: NA; V: TRBV4-1; D: TRBD1; DNA: TGCGCCAGCAGCCCCAGAGAGGGGGCGGTCGAGCAGTACTTC; CDR3: CASSPREGAVEQYF
J: TRBJ1-5; size: NA; V: TRBV27; D: NA; DNA: TGTGCCAGCAGTTGGACCCAGATAGATCAGCCCCAGCATTTT; CDR3: CASSWTQIDQPQHF
J: TRBJ1-2; size: NA; V: TRBV30; D: NA; DNA: TGTGCCTGGAGCCCCCGGGATGGCTACACCTTC; CDR3: CAWSPRDGYTF
J: TRBJ2-7; size: NA; V: TRBV10-2; D: NA; DNA: TGCGCCAGCAAAGAAAGCTACGAGCAGTACTTC; CDR3: CASKESYEQYF
J: TRBJ1-5; size: NA; V: TRBV19; D: NA; DNA: TGTGCCAGTAGTACGTGGACAGAAATTTATAGCAATCAGCCCCAGCATTTT; CDR3: CASSTWTEIYSNQPQHF
J: TRBJ2-3; size: NA; V: TRBV19; D: NA; DNA: TGTGCCAGTAGTCCTCGTGTGAAGGGTGGCACAGATACGCAGTATTTT; CDR3: CASSPRVKGGTDTQYF
J: TRBJ1-1; size: NA; V: TRBV5-4; D: NA; DNA: TGTGCCAGCAGAACCGGGGTGAACACTGAAGCTTTCTTT; CDR3: CASRTGVNTEAFF
J: TRBJ2-1; size: NA; V: TRBV29-1; D: TRBD1; DNA: TGCAGCGTTTTCACAGGGGGCATCGACAATGAGCAGTTCTTC; CDR3: CSVFTGGIDNEQFF
J: TRBJ2-7; size: NA; V: TRBV5-8; D: NA; DNA: TGTGCCAGCAGCTTGATCTCCTACGAGCAGTACTTC; CDR3: CASSLISYEQYF
J: TRBJ1-2; size: NA; V: TRBV10-2; D: TRBD1; DNA: TGCGCCAGCAGTGAACAGGGGGCTGTCTATGGCTACACCTTC; CDR3: CASSEQGAVYGYTF
J: TRBJ1-5; size: NA; V: TRBV6-5; D: NA; DNA: TGTGCCAGCAGTTACTCTGGACGGCTAAATCAGCCCCAGCATTTT; CDR3: CASSYSGRLNQPQHF
J: TRBJ2-1; size: NA; V: TRBV10-1; D: NA; DNA: TGCGCCAGCAGTGATGGGGCAGGGCGGGGTGAGCAGTTCTTC; CDR3: CASSDGAGRGEQFF
J: TRBJ1-5; size: NA; V: TRBV13; D: NA; DNA: TGTGCCAGCAGCTTGGGGCACAGTAGCAATCAGCCCCAGCATTTT; CDR3: CASSLGHSSNQPQHF
J: TRBJ2-7; size: NA; V: TRBV19; D: NA; DNA: TGTGCCAGTAGTATGGGGAGTCCTGCCTACGAGCAGTACTTC; CDR3: CASSMGSPAYEQYF
J: TRBJ1-4; size: NA; V: TRBV6-5; D: NA; DNA: TGTGCCAGCAGCTACACCCGCCGGGACGAAAAACTGTTTTTT; CDR3: CASSYTRRDEKLFF
J: TRBJ2-5; size: NA; V: TRBV25-1; D: NA; DNA: TGTGCCAGCAGTGATACCACCCGGGAAGAGACCCAGTACTTC; CDR3: CASSDTTREETQYF
J: TRBJ1-4; size: NA; V: TRBV7-6; D: TRBD1; DNA: TGTGCCAGCAGCTTAGGAGGACAGGGGTCGGGAAAACTGTTTTTT; CDR3: CASSLGGQGSGKLFF
J: TRBJ1-5; size: NA; V: TRBV19; D: NA; DNA: TGTGCCAGTAAAGGGATCGACAGAGAGAATCAGCCCCAGCATTTT; CDR3: CASKGIDRENQPQHF
J: TRBJ2-1; size: NA; V: TRBV18; D: TRBD2; DNA: TGTGCCAGCTCACCTGACCTGGGAGGGAATGAGCAGTTCTTC; CDR3: CASSPDLGGNEQFF
J: TRBJ1-1; size: NA; V: TRBV9; D: NA; DNA: TGTGCCAGCAGCGTGGGGGCGGTTGGGAACACTGAAGCTTTCTTT; CDR3: CASSVGAVGNTEAFF
J: TRBJ1-3; size: NA; V: TRBV15; D: NA; DNA: TGTGCCACCAGCAGAGGGGGCTCCGGGGGCTCTGGAAACACCATATATTTT; CDR3: CATSRGGSGGSGNTIYF
J: TRBJ1-2; size: once; V: TRBV2; D: NA; DNA: TGTGCCAGCAGTGAAGCTTGGGAGCCTAACTATGGCTACACCTTC; CDR3: CASSEAWEPNYGYTF